The rows below give T cell receptor beta chains drawn from one sample of a study of blood T cell dynamics during melanoma immunotherapy. Assay used: immunoSEQ multiplex PCR; TCRdb lists only in-frame clones, some missing. The sample consists of about 8,800 clones, approximately 85% of them appearing once. The sequences come from blood, collected from a patient treated with checkpoint blockade. These receptor sequences come from a human donor with melanoma. The CDR3 runs from the conserved cysteine through the conserved F or W.

j_call v_call cdr3_aa
TRBJ2-2 TRBV7-2 CASSPVPSGGIGELFF
TRBJ2-7 TRBV15 CATAGDTDRVLAYEQYF
TRBJ1-6 TRBV19 CASSIGTGGQSPLHF
TRBJ1-2 TRBV5-6 CASSLVPNYGYTF
TRBJ2-5 TRBV6-1 CASSEDGETQYF
TRBJ1-1 TRBV5-1 CASSPGTGRDTEAFF
TRBJ1-5 TRBV2 CASSEVSVGNQPQHF
TRBJ1-4 TRBV5-4 CASSMEGTNEKLFF
TRBJ2-3 TRBV5-4 CASSSQAGALPNTQYF
TRBJ1-5 TRBV19 CATGSQMNQPQHF
TRBJ2-2 TRBV4-2 CASSQDRRTGELFF
TRBJ2-7 TRBV5-1 CASSPGQGFYEQYF
TRBJ1-2 TRBV19 CASKRDGGRYGYTF
TRBJ2-3 TRBV6-5 CASSKDRGYTDTQYF
TRBJ1-4 TRBV4-2 CASSQDSVRGEDEKLFF
TRBJ1-2 TRBV4-3 CASSQDIELGYTF
TRBJ2-7 TRBV29-1 CSVETHDGPYEQYF
TRBJ2-3 TRBV7-3 CASSAMGGGTDTQYF
TRBJ2-7 TRBV5-5 CASSRTGRGSYEQYF
TRBJ1-2 TRBV7-9 CASSLGDGTPSGYTF
TRBJ2-2 TRBV7-3 CASSGQGNTGELFF
TRBJ2-7 TRBV7-9 CASSPPSRTGGDEQYF
TRBJ2-1 TRBV5-4 CASSAGGSGGYNEQFF
TRBJ2-2 TRBV10-3 CATSGTVENTGELFF
TRBJ2-6 TRBV15 CATSRERPNSGANVLTF
TRBJ2-3 TRBV6-5 CASSGGGADTQYF
TRBJ1-1 TRBV4-2 CASSPLGTQNTEAFF
TRBJ1-5 TRBV27 CASSFRQNNQPQHF
TRBJ1-1 TRBV29-1 CSVDRAMNTEAFF
TRBJ1-2 TRBV30 CACGQSYGYTF
TRBJ2-2 TRBV9 CASSVASDPKLYTGELFF
TRBJ2-3 TRBV7-8 CASSSLAGGLGTDTQYF
TRBJ2-7 TRBV19 CASSLHGQNSYEQYF
TRBJ2-7 TRBV2 CASSESSIYEQYF
TRBJ2-1 TRBV20-1 CSARRVNEQFF
TRBJ1-1 TRBV6-5 CVTKPPGGAVTEAFF
TRBJ2-7 TRBV6-6 CASSLEGTRYEQYF